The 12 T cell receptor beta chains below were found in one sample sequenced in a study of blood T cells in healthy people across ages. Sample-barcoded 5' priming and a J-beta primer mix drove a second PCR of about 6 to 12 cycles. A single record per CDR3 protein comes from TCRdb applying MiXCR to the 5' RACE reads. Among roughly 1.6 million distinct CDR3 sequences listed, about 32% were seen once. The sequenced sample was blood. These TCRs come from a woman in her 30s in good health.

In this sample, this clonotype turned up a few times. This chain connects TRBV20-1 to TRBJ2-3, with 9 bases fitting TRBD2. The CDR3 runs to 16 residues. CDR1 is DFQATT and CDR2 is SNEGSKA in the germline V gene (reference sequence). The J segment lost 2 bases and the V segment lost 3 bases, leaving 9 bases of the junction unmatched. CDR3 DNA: TGCAGTGCTAGCCCCGGGACTAGCCTAAACACAGATACGCAGTATTTT. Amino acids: CSASPGTSLNTDTQYF.

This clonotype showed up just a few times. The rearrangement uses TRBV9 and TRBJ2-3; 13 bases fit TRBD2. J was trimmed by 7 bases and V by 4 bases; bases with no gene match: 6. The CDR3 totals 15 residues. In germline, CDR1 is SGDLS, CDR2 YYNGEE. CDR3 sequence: CASSSGLAGAHTQYF. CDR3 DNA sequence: TGTGCCAGCAGCTCCGGACTAGCGGGAGCCCATACGCAGTATTTT.

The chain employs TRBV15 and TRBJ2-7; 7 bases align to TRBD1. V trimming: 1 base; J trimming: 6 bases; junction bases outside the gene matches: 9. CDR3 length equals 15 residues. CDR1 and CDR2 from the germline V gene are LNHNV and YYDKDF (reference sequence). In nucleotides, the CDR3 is TGTGCCACCAGCAGAGGGGACAGCCATGTACCCGAGCAGTACTTC. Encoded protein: CATSRGDSHVPEQYF.

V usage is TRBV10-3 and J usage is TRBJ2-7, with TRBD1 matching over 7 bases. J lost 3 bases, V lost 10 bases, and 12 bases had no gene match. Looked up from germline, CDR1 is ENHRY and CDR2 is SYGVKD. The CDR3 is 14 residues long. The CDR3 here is CASEGTAVRYEQYF. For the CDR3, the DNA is TGTGCCAGCGAGGGGACAGCAGTCCGCTACGAGCAGTACTTC.

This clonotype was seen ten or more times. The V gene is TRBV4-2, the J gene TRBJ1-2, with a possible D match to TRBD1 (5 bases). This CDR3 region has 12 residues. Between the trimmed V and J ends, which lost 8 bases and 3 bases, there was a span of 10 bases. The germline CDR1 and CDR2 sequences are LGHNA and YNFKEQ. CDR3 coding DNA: TGTGCCAGCGCGGGAGGGGACTATGGCTACACCTTC. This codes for CASAGGDYGYTF.

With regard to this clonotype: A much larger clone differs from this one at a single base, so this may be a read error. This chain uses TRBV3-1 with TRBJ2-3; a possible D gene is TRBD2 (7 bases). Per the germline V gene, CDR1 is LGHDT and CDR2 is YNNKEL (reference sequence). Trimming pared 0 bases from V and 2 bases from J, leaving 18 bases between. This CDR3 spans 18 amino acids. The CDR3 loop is CASSQDGGHRVVTDTQYF. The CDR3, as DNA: TGTGCCAGCAGCCAAGACGGGGGGCACCGAGTAGTCACAGATACGCAGTATTTT.

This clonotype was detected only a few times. DNA of the CDR3: TGCAGCGCCGGGTCCCCCGGGGAGCTGTTTTTT. Its translation: CSAGSPGELFF. This chain links TRBV29-1 with TRBJ2-2; D is ambiguous. Trimming removed 7 bases from V and 6 bases from J, with 9 bases in between. The CDR3 extends over 11 amino acids. In germline, CDR1 is SQVTM, CDR2 ANQGSEA.

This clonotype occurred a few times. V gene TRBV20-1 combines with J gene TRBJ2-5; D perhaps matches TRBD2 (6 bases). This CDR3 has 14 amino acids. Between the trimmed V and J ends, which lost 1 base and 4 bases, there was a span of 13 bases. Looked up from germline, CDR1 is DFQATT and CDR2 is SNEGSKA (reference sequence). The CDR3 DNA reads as TGCAGTGCTAGAGGGGGAGGCAGGGCAGAGACCCAGTACTTC. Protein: CSARGGGRAETQYF.

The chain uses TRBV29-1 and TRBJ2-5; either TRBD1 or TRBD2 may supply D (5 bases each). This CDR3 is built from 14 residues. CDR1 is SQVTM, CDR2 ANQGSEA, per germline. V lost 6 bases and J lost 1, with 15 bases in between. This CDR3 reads CSVAGTRVQETQYF. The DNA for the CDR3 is TGCAGCGTCGCCGGGACGCGGGTCCAAGAGACCCAGTACTTC.

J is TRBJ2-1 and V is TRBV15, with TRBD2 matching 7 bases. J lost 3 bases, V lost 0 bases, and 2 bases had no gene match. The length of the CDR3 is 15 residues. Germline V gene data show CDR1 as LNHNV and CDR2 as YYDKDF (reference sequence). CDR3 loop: CATSRDGGGYNEQFF. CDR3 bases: TGTGCCACCAGCAGAGATGGGGGGGGCTACAATGAGCAGTTCTTC.

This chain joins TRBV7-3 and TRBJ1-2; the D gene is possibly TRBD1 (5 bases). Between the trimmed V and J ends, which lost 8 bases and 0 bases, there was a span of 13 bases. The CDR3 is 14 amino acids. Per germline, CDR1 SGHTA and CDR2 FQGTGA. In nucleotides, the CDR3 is TGTGCCAGCGGCAGACAGTTCACTAACTATGGCTACACCTTC. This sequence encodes CASGRQFTNYGYTF.

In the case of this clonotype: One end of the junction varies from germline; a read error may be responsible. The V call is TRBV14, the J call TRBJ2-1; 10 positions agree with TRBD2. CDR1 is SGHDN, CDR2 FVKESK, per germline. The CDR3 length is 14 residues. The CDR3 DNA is TGTGCCAGCAGCCAAACGCTAGCGGGAGATGAGCGGTTCTTC. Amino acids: CASSQTLAGDERFF.